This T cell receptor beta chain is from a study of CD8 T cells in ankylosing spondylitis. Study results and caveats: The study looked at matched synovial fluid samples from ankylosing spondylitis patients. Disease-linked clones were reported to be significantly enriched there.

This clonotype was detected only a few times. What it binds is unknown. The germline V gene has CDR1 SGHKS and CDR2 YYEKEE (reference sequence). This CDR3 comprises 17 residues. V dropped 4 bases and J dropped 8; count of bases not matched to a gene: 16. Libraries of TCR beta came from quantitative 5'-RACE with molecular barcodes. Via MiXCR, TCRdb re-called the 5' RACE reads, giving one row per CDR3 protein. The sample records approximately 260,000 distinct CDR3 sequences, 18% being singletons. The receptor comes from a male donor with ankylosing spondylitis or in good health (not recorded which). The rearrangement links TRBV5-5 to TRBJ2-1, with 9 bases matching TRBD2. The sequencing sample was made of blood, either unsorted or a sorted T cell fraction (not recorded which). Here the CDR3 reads CASSPAGGGGRAYEQFF. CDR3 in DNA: TGTGCCAGCAGCCCCGCTGGGGGAGGCGGGAGGGCCTATGAGCAGTTCTTC.